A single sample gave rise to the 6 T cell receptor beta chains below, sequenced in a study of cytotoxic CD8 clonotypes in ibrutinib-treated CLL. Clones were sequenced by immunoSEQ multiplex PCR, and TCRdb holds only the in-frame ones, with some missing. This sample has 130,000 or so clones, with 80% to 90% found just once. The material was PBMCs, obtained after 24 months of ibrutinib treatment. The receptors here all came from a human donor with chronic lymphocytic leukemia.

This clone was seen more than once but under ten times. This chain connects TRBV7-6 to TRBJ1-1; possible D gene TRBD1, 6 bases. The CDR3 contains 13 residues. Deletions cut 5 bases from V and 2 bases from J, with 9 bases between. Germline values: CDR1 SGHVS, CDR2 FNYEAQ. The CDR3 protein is CASSQDSNTEAFF. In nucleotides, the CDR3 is TGTGCCAGCAGCCAGGACAGCAACACTGAAGCTTTCTTT. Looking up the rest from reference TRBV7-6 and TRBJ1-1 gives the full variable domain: GAGVSQSPRYKVTKRGQDVALRCDPISGHVSLYWYRQALGQGPEFLTYFNYEAQQDKSGLPNDRFSAERPEGSISTLTIQRTEQRDSAMYRCASSQDSNTEAFFGQGTRLTVV.

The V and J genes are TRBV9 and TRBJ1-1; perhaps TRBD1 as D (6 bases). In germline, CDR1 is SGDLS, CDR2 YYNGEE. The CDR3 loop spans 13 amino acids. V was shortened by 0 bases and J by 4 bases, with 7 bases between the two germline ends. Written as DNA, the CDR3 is TGTGCCAGCAGCGTAGGGGGGCCCACTGAAGCTTTCTTT. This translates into CASSVGGPTEAFF.

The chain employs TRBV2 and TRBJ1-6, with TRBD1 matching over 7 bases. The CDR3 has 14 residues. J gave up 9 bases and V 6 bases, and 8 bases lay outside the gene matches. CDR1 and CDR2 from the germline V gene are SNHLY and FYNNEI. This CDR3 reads CASRVQGIASPLHF. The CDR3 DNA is TGTGCCAGCAGGGTACAGGGGATAGCTTCACCCCTCCACTTT.

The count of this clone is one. This chain's CDR3 is CASSLGQSGNTIYF. The CDR3 DNA reads TGTGCCAGCAGCTTAGGGCAGTCTGGAAACACCATATATTTT. This chain connects TRBV7-6 to TRBJ1-3, with D uncertain. Deletions cut 1 base from V and 1 base from J, with 5 bases between. The germline gives CDR1 SGHVS, CDR2 FNYEAQ. This CDR3 has 14 residues.

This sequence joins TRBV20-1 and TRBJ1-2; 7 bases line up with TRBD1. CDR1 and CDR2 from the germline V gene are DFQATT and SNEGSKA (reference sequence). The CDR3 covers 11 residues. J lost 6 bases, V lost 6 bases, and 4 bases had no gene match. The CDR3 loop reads CSASGGNGYTF. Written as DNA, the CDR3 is TGCAGTGCGTCAGGGGGAAATGGCTACACCTTC.

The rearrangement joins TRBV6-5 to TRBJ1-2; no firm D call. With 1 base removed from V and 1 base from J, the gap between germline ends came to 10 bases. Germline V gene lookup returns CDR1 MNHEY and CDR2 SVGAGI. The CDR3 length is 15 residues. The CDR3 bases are TGTGCCAGCAGTTACTTGTTGGGCAGTAACTATGGCTACACCTTC. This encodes CASSYLLGSNYGYTF.